The rows below give T cell receptor beta chains drawn from one sample of a study of cytomegalovirus exposure and HLA in healthy donors. Libraries were prepared by immunoSEQ multiplex PCR; TCRdb keeps only in-frame clonotypes and omits some of them. Here the sample spans 170,000 or so clones, about four fifths being singletons. The source material was PBMCs. The receptors come from a girl aged 5 to 17 in good health and CMV-seropositive. Each CDR3 is given with its conserved first and last residue. D genes are given only for firm matches. Size is omitted from some rows. Given values are once, few, many or a class for expanded clones.

d_call,j_call,v_call,clone_size,cdr3_nt,cdr3_aa
NA,TRBJ2-6,TRBV6-5,NA,TGTGCCAGCAGTTACGCGCACGCTGGGGCCAACGTCCTGACTTTC,CASSYAHAGANVLTF
NA,TRBJ1-1,TRBV5-4,NA,TGTGCCAGCAGCTTGTACCACAGAGTACAAAGCGGTCCCGATGAAGCTTTCTTT,CASSLYHRVQSGPDEAFF
TRBD2,TRBJ2-7,TRBV10-3,NA,TGTGCCATCAGGGATCTGAGAGCGGGGGCCGCGGGGGAGCAGTACTTC,CAIRDLRAGAAGEQYF
NA,TRBJ2-4,TRBV19,NA,TGTGCCAGTAGTGCCTCCGGGACTGGCCGGAACATTCAGTACTTC,CASSASGTGRNIQYF
TRBD1,TRBJ1-1,TRBV27,NA,TGTGCCAGCTGGCCGACAGGGGGGTCCCCTGAAGCTTTCTTT,CASWPTGGSPEAFF
TRBD1,TRBJ1-2,TRBV28,NA,TGTGCCAGCAGCCCGGACAGGGCCTATGGCTACACCTTC,CASSPDRAYGYTF
TRBD1,TRBJ1-5,TRBV4-1,NA,TGCGCCAGCAGCCTATCACAGGGGGCTTCCAATCAGCCCCAGCATTTT,CASSLSQGASNQPQHF
TRBD1,TRBJ1-1,TRBV27,NA,TGTGCCAGCAGGGGCTCCGGGACAGGGAACACTGAAGCTTTCTTT,CASRGSGTGNTEAFF
NA,TRBJ1-4,TRBV19,NA,TGTGCCAGTAACGCCCGGACAGCTAATGAAAAACTGTTTTTT,CASNARTANEKLFF
TRBD1,TRBJ1-4,TRBV4-1,NA,TGCGCCAGCAGCCAAGTCCAGCAGGGGGCTAATAATGAAAAACTGTTTTTT,CASSQVQQGANNEKLFF
NA,TRBJ2-2,TRBV18,NA,TGTGCCAGCTCACCACCACTAGGACTAAGCACCGGGGAGCTGTTTTTT,CASSPPLGLSTGELFF
NA,TRBJ1-5,TRBV6-8,NA,TGTGCCAGCAGTGACCCAAAGGGGCACAATCAGCCCCAGCATTTT,CASSDPKGHNQPQHF
NA,TRBJ1-2,TRBV27,NA,TGTGCCAGCAGTAGACAGCAACTCAACTATGGCTACACCTTC,CASSRQQLNYGYTF
NA,TRBJ2-3,TRBV7-9,NA,TGTGCCAGCAGCTTAGTCCAGCGGAACACAGATACGCAGTATTTT,CASSLVQRNTDTQYF
TRBD1,TRBJ1-1,TRBV7-8,NA,TGTGCCAGCAGCTTAGCGGACAGGGGGGACACTGAAGCTTTCTTT,CASSLADRGDTEAFF
TRBD1,TRBJ1-1,TRBV19,once,TGTGCCAGTCAACAGGGGGTGATTAACACTGAAGCTTTCTTT,CASQQGVINTEAFF
NA,TRBJ1-1,TRBV12-5,NA,TGTGCTAGTGGTTTGAGGGTGACAGCTAAAATGAACACTGAAGCTTTCTTT,CASGLRVTAKMNTEAFF
NA,TRBJ1-1,TRBV19,NA,TGTGCCAGTAGTATTCCAGCAGGGACTGAAGCTTTCTTT,CASSIPAGTEAFF
NA,TRBJ2-7,TRBV5-4,NA,TGTGCCAGCAGTCGGGTGGGTTCCTACGAGCAGTACTTC,CASSRVGSYEQYF
NA,TRBJ1-1,TRBV19,NA,TGTGCCAGTTCTTTCATTAGGGGGACTGAAGCTTTCTTT,CASSFIRGTEAFF
TRBD1,TRBJ2-7,TRBV5-1,NA,TGCGCCAGCAGCTTGTACAGGGGTTTCAACGAGCAGTACTTC,CASSLYRGFNEQYF
NA,TRBJ1-2,TRBV6-1,NA,TGTGCCAGCAGTATAAGTGCGCATGGCTACACCTTC,CASSISAHGYTF
TRBD1,TRBJ1-6,TRBV6-1,NA,TGTGCCAGCAGTCCTACCGGGACAGGGAATTCACCCCTCCACTTT,CASSPTGTGNSPLHF
NA,TRBJ1-1,TRBV5-1,NA,TGCGCCAGCAGCTTGGGGCCAATGAACACTGAAGCTTTCTTT,CASSLGPMNTEAFF
NA,TRBJ1-2,TRBV27,once,TGTGCCAGCAGTTTATTGTACGGCATCTCACCGGGTGGCTACACCTTC,CASSLLYGISPGGYTF
NA,TRBJ2-1,TRBV7-9,NA,TGTGCCAGCAGCATGGACGGGGTTACTAAGTTCTTC,CASSMDGVTKFF
NA,TRBJ1-2,TRBV19,few,TGTGCCAGTAGTATAGGAAGGCGGTATGGCTACACCTTC,CASSIGRRYGYTF
NA,TRBJ2-5,TRBV27,NA,TGTGCCAGCAGCGCCCACAGCCGCCCACAAGAGACCCAGTACTTC,CASSAHSRPQETQYF
NA,TRBJ1-6,TRBV7-9,NA,TGTGCCAGCAGCTTCCCTCTAAGACCGGGTACAGGGTGGTCACCCCTCCACTTT,CASSFPLRPGTGWSPLHF
NA,TRBJ1-2,TRBV6-5,few,TGTGCCAGCAGTGCACAGTGGGACTATGGCTACACCTTC,CASSAQWDYGYTF
TRBD1,TRBJ2-1,TRBV6-1,few,TGTGCCAGCCTTCCGGACAGGGCCTCCTACAATGAGCAGTTCTTC,CASLPDRASYNEQFF
TRBD1,TRBJ2-4,TRBV27,NA,TGTGCCAGCAGGACCCAGGGGGAAAACATTCAGTACTTC,CASRTQGENIQYF
NA,TRBJ2-7,TRBV19,NA,TGTGCCAGTAGTATAGAGACTCCTTACGAGCAGTACTTC,CASSIETPYEQYF
TRBD1,TRBJ1-5,TRBV6-1,NA,TGTGCCAGCAGTGATCGGGACAGGGGGGAATGGCAGCCCCAGCATTTT,CASSDRDRGEWQPQHF
NA,TRBJ1-2,TRBV5-4,NA,TGTGCCAGCAGCTTGGCCAACAGCTATGGCTACACCTTC,CASSLANSYGYTF
NA,TRBJ1-2,TRBV21-1,NA,TGTGCCAGCAGCAAAAGGTCCAGGGGATGGAATGGCTACACCTTC,CASSKRSRGWNGYTF
NA,TRBJ1-6,TRBV5-1,NA,TGCGCCAGCAGCCCGGAGGGCCCTGAGGTAGGACCCCTCCACTTT,CASSPEGPEVGPLHF
NA,TRBJ2-7,TRBV6-1,NA,TGTGCCAGCACGGGGGTGGCAGGGTACTACGAGCAGTACTTC,CASTGVAGYYEQYF
TRBD2,TRBJ2-3,TRBV5-5,NA,TGTGCCAGCAGTTTCTCCCCGATGACTAGCGGGGGCACAGATACGCAGTATTTT,CASSFSPMTSGGTDTQYF
NA,TRBJ1-3,TRBV28,NA,TGTGCCAGCTTCACAGGGTCTGGAAACACCATATATTTT,CASFTGSGNTIYF
NA,TRBJ1-1,TRBV5-6,NA,TGTGCCAGCAGCTTAGGGACAATGAACACTGAAGCTTTCTTT,CASSLGTMNTEAFF
NA,TRBJ1-4,TRBV4-1,NA,TGCGCCAGCAGCCGCATCGGTTTGAAAAATGAAAAACTGTTTTTT,CASSRIGLKNEKLFF
NA,TRBJ1-5,TRBV30,NA,TGTGCCTGGAGTGACAACAGCAGAATGAATCAGCCCCAGCATTTT,CAWSDNSRMNQPQHF
NA,TRBJ1-5,TRBV5-1,NA,TGCGCCAGCAGCTTGGATTCAGGGGCAAAGCCCCAGCATTTT,CASSLDSGAKPQHF
NA,TRBJ2-5,TRBV5-1,few,TGCGCCAGCAGCCAGTACCAAGAGACCCAGTACTTC,CASSQYQETQYF
NA,TRBJ2-2,TRBV27,NA,TGTGCCAGCAGTTTATTCGGGGGGCGGACCGGGGAGCTGTTTTTT,CASSLFGGRTGELFF
TRBD2,TRBJ2-5,TRBV6-1,NA,TGTGCCAGCAGTGAACAAACGACTAGCGGGTGGTCTTTTCGAGAGACCCAGTACTTC,CASSEQTTSGWSFRETQYF
NA,TRBJ1-1,TRBV18,NA,TGTGCCAGCTCACCACCCGGGCAGGGGAACACTGAAGCTTTCTTT,CASSPPGQGNTEAFF
TRBD2,TRBJ2-5,TRBV7-3,NA,TGTGCCAGCAGTCTCAGGGGGCTAGCGGGGGGGTTCCAAGAGACCCAGTACTTC,CASSLRGLAGGFQETQYF
TRBD2,TRBJ2-1,TRBV5-6,NA,TGTGCCAGCAGCTTGGGCGGGGGGTTCTATGAGCAGTTCTTC,CASSLGGGFYEQFF
TRBD1,TRBJ2-7,TRBV29-1,few,TGCAGCGTTGAAGAGGCTAGGGGGCGAGAGCAGTACTTC,CSVEEARGREQYF
NA,TRBJ1-5,TRBV27,NA,TGTGCCAGCAGTTTATCGGGGGCTTATAGCAATCAGCCCCAGCATTTT,CASSLSGAYSNQPQHF